The 14 T cell receptor beta chains given below trace back to one sample, sequenced in a study of CXCR3-negative and CXCR3-positive naive CD8 T cells. UMI-labeled 5' RACE yielded the TRB cDNA libraries. After re-calling the 5' RACE reads, TCRdb lists one entry per CDR3 protein, DNA absent. This listing includes over 80,000 distinct CDR3 sequences. Sequencing used naive CXCR3- CD8+ T cells from blood. Subset here: CD45RO-CCR7+CD27+CD95- naive CD8+ T cells lacking CXCR3 (TNR3-). The receptors come from a human donor in good health. Some clones in this sample may be carry-over from other donors' samples.

The chain is built from TRBV28 and TRBJ1-5. Germline CDR1 reads MDHEN; CDR2 reads SYDVKM. The CDR3 runs 14 residues. The CDR3 sequence: CASSSSIMGQPQHF. The full variable domain, rest sourced from reference TRBV28 and TRBJ1-5, is DVKVTQSSRYLVKRTGEKVFLECVQDMDHENMFWYRQDPGLGLRLIYFSYDVKMKEKGDIPEGYSVSREKKERFSLILESASTNQTSMYLCASSSSIMGQPQHFGDGTRLSIL.

V usage is TRBV29-1 and J usage is TRBJ2-2. CDR3 length: 14 amino acids. CDR1 and CDR2 (germline): SQVTM, ANQGSEA. CDR3 loop: CSVAGMVDTGELFF.

The rearrangement joins TRBV19 to TRBJ2-5; TCRdb's assignment of TRBD1 cannot be checked, as there is no DNA. CDR1 LNHDA and CDR2 SQIVND come from the germline V gene (reference sequence). CDR3 length: 15 residues. The CDR3 loop reads CASSRPPVPQETQYF.

The gene calls are TRBV28 and TRBJ2-1. The V gene's germline CDR1 is MDHEN and CDR2 SYDVKM. The length of the CDR3 is 14 residues. CDR3: CASSIVDTNNEQFF.

The CDR3 loop reads CASSQTEYYGYTF. The V and J genes are TRBV12-3 or TRBV12-4 and TRBJ1-2. The CDR3 covers 13 residues.

The chain recombines TRBV5-5 with TRBJ2-7. Germline CDR1 SGHKS, CDR2 YYEKEE (reference sequence). CDR3 length: 12 amino acids. CDR3: CASSSTASEQYF.

The V gene is TRBV4-1, the J gene TRBJ2-5; TCRdb proposes TRBD2, but this gene call is untestable without DNA. Germline CDR1 and CDR2: MGHRA and YSYEKL. The length of the CDR3 is 16 residues. This chain's CDR3 is CASSQDGAGGPETQYF.

This chain uses TRBV14 with TRBJ1-2. Looked up from germline, CDR1 is SGHDN and CDR2 is FVKESK. This CDR3 comprises 14 residues. The CDR3 loop is CASSQVNRFYGYTF.

The chain has TRBV15 and TRBJ2-7; the TCRdb call, TRBD2, lacks DNA for checking. In germline, CDR1 is LNHNV, CDR2 YYDKDF (reference sequence). The CDR3 extends over 13 amino acids. This chain's CDR3 is CATSGLTRSEQYF. Full variable domain (outside the CDR3, taken from reference TRBV15 and TRBJ2-7): DAMVIQNPRYQVTQFGKPVTLSCSQTLNHNVMYWYQQKSSQAPKLLFHYYDKDFNNEADTPDNFQSRRPNTSFCFLDIRSPGLGDTAMYLCATSGLTRSEQYFGPGTRLTVT.

V and J are TRBV25-1 and TRBJ1-1; TCRdb designates TRBD1, a call that cannot be tested without DNA. The CDR3 sequence is 16 residues long. Germline CDR1 is MGHDK and CDR2 is SYGVNS. The chain's CDR3 is CASSEYPAGRHTEAFF.

The V gene is TRBV20-1, the J gene TRBJ2-2; TCRdb outputs TRBD2, but without DNA this stays unchecked. CDR1 and CDR2 from the germline V gene are DFQATT and SNEGSKA (reference sequence). This CDR3 contains 15 residues. CDR3 sequence reads: CSARGRGRRTGELFF.

The chain has TRBV7-9 and TRBJ2-7; TCRdb returns TRBD2, unconfirmable since there is no DNA. The germline CDR1 and CDR2 sequences are SEHNR and FQNEAQ (reference sequence). This CDR3 has 21 residues. The CDR3 reads CASSPTASGRAHPLNHYEQYF.

The rearrangement joins TRBV6-1 to TRBJ2-3; the TRBD1 assignment by TCRdb is unverifiable without DNA. Per germline, CDR1 MNHNS and CDR2 SASEGT. The CDR3 is made up of 16 amino acids. The CDR3 here is CASRSGSHNVADTQYF.

V is TRBV12-3 or TRBV12-4 and J is TRBJ1-5; TCRdb's assignment of TRBD1 cannot be checked, as there is no DNA. This CDR3 has 16 residues. The CDR3 protein is CASSLGHLGSNQPQHF.